This T cell receptor (beta chain) was found in a study of regulatory T cells in long-lasting Graves disease. There are 13 residues in the CDR3. Germline V gene data show CDR1 as ENHRY and CDR2 as SYGVKD. With 3 bases removed from V and 5 bases from J, the gap between germline ends came to 11 bases. Time point given: newly diagnosed GD, antithyroid drugs for less than 3 months. There was RNA extracted from PBMCs, and the TCR library was made from it. Relying on iRepertoire HTBI primers and Arm-PCR of CDR3 regions, the team built TCR beta libraries. TCRdb re-analysed the multiplex PCR reads in MiXCR, keeping a single row per CDR3 protein. The sample holds hundreds of thousands of distinct CDR3 sequences, about 16% seen once. The same sample was also studied in work on T cells in Graves' hyperthyroidism and ophthalmopathy.

The sequence derives from a woman in her 30s with Graves disease. The sequencing used peripheral blood mononuclear cells (PBMCs), collected at new diagnosis, from a patient treated with antithyroid drugs. The chain carries TRBV10-3 and TRBJ2-7; D gene unclear. CDR3 loop: CAISDRFRDEQYF. Written as DNA, the CDR3 is TGTGCCATCAGTGACCGGTTTCGGGACGAGCAGTACTTC.